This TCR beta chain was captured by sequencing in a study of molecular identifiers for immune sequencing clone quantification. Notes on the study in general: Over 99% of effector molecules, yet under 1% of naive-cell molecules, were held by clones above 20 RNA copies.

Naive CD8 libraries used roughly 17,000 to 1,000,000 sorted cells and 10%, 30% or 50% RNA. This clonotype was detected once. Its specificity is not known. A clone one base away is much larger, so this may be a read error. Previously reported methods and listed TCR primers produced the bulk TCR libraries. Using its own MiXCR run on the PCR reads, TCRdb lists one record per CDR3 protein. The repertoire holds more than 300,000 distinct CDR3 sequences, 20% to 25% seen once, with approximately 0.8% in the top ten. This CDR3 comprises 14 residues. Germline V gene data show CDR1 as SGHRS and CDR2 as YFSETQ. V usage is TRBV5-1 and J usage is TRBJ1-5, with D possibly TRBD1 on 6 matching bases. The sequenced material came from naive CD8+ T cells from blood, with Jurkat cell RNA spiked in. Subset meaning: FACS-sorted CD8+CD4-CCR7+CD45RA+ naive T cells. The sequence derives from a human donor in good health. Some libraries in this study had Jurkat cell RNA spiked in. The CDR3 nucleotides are TGCGCCAGCGGCTTGGGGGGCGCCAATCAGCCCCAGCATTTT. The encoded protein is CASGLGGANQPQHF.